A selection of T cell receptor beta chains follows, all from one sample in a study of blood T cell repertoires in COVID-19. Sequenced by immunoSEQ multiplex PCR; TCRdb stores in-frame clones only, minus some. The sample includes roughly 200,000 clones, 65% to 90% of them seen just once. What was sequenced was peripheral blood. These receptors originate from a man at least 80 years old with acute or convalescent COVID-19. CDR3s include the opening cysteine and the closing phenylalanine or tryptophan. Fields, in order: J gene, clone size, D gene, V gene, CDR3 protein, CDR3 DNA. A D gene is named only where the DNA matches it firmly. For some rows the clone size is stated as once, few or many, or as a class when expanded; others skip it.

>TRBJ2-3|NA|TRBD2|TRBV4-2
CASREVLAGTTDTQYF
TGTGCCAGCAGAGAGGTGCTAGCGGGGACCACAGATACGCAGTATTTT
>TRBJ2-3|NA|TRBD2|TRBV6-5
CASSKSGAEVDTQYF
TGTGCCAGCAGTAAAAGCGGGGCCGAGGTAGATACGCAGTATTTT
>TRBJ2-1|NA|NA|TRBV19
CASSIDGQGTYNEQFF
TGTGCCAGTAGTATAGACGGCCAGGGAACCTACAATGAGCAGTTCTTC
>TRBJ2-1|NA|TRBD1|TRBV7-9
CASSLLRQGLFDEQFF
TGTGCCAGCAGCTTATTGCGACAGGGGTTATTCGATGAGCAGTTCTTC
>TRBJ2-3|NA|TRBD2|TRBV29-1
CSVLSSGTLDTQYF
TGCAGCGTTTTGTCTAGCGGGACCCTAGATACGCAGTATTTT
>TRBJ2-1|once|TRBD2|TRBV7-6
CASSLSEITSGEQFF
TGTGCCAGCAGCTTATCGGAAATAACTAGCGGGGAGCAGTTCTTC
>TRBJ2-1|NA|NA|TRBV30
CAWSRGGITYNEQFF
TGTGCCTGGAGTCGGGGCGGGATTACCTACAATGAGCAGTTCTTC
>TRBJ2-7|NA|TRBD1|TRBV7-8
CASRLDGQGAYEQYF
TGTGCCAGCAGACTAGACGGACAGGGTGCCTACGAGCAGTACTTC
>TRBJ1-2|NA|NA|TRBV5-1
CASSLSPGSQSGYTF
TGCGCCAGCAGCTTGTCCCCAGGTTCCCAATCGGGCTACACCTTC
>TRBJ1-6|NA|NA|TRBV15
CATSREDTGLGTTNSPLHF
TGTGCCACCAGCAGAGAGGACACCGGATTAGGGACAACGAATTCACCCCTCCACTTT
>TRBJ1-1|NA|NA|TRBV24-1
CATSGRGGLAEAFF
TGTGCCACCAGTGGCAGGGGTGGTTTGGCTGAAGCTTTCTTT
>TRBJ1-5|NA|NA|TRBV6-5
CASSYSRYSNQPQHF
TGTGCCAGCAGTTACTCGCGTTATAGCAATCAGCCCCAGCATTTT